This T cell receptor (beta chain) was identified in a study of lymphopenia after photon versus proton radiotherapy. Study-level findings and limits: Survival link was tested only in deceased patients; proton benefit remains a possibility. Proton therapy kept repertoires fairly stable, unlike photons, which gained effector/memory cells. A bigger post-nadir fall in TCR diversity correlated inversely with survival time in deceased patients.

Clones were read by immunoSEQ multiplex PCR, and TCRdb kept only the in-frame ones, dropping some. The sample comprises approximately 25,000 clones, about 91% of which are singletons, and roughly 19% rests with the top ten. Germline assignment: CDR1 ENHRY and CDR2 SYGVKD. The CDR3 consists of 14 residues. V was trimmed by 0 bases and J by 2 bases, leaving 6 bases between them. Of note for this clone: Its antigen is currently unknown.

The sample here was peripheral blood, taken from a patient treated with photon-based radiotherapy. The sequence derives from a man aged 50 or older with gastric cancer. The rearrangement links TRBV10-3 to TRBJ2-3, with D hard to call. In nucleotides, the CDR3 is TGTGCCATCAGTGAGTCTGGGATCACAGATACGCAGTATTTT. Translated: CAISESGITDTQYF.